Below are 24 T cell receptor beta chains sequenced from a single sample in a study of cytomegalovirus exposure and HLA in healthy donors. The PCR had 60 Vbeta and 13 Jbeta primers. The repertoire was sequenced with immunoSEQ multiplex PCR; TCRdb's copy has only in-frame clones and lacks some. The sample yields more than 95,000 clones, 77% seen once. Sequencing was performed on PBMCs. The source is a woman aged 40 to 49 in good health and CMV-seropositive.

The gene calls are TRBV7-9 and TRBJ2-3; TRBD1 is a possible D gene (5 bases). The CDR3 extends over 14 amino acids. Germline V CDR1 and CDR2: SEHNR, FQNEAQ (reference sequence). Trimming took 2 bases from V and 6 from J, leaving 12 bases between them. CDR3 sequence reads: CASSLTLGADTQYF. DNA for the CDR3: TGTGCCAGCAGCTTAACTTTAGGGGCCGATACGCAGTATTTT.

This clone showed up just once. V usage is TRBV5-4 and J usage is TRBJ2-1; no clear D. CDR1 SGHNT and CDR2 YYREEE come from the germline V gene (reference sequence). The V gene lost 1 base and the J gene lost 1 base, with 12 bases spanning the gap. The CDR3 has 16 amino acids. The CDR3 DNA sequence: TGTGCCAGCAGCTTGATTCCAATGAGGTCCTACAATGAGCAGTTCTTC. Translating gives CASSLIPMRSYNEQFF.

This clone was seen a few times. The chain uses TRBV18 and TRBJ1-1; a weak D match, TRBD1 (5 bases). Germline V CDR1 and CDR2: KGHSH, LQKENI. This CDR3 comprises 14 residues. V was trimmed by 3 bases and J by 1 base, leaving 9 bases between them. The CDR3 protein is CASSPSGPNTEAFF. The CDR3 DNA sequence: TGTGCCAGCTCACCGTCAGGGCCGAACACTGAAGCTTTCTTT.

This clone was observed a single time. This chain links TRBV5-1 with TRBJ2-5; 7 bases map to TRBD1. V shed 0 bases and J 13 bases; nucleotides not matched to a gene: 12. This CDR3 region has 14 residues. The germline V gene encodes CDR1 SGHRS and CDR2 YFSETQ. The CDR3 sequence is CASSLGSEQGLWYF. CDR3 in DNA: TGCGCCAGCAGCTTGGGGTCAGAACAGGGGCTCTGGTACTTC. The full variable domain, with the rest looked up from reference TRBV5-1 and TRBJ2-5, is KAGVTQTPRYLIKTRGQQVTLSCSPISGHRSVSWYQQTPGQGLQFLFEYFSETQRNKGNFPGRFSGRQFSNSRSEMNVSTLELGDSALYLCASSLGSEQGLWYFGPGTRLLVL.

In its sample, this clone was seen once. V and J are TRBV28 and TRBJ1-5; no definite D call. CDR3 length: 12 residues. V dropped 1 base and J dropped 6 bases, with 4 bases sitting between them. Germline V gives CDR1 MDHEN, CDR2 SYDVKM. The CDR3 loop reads CASSLFGQPQHF. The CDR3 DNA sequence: TGTGCCAGCAGTTTATTCGGTCAGCCCCAGCATTTT.

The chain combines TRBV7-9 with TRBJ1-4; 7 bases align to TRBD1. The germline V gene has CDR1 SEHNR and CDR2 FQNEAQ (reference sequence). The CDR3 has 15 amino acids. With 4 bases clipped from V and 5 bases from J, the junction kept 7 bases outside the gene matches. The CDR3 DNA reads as TGTGCCAGCAGCTCGACCGGGACAGAGAATGAAAAACTGTTTTTT. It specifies CASSSTGTENEKLFF.

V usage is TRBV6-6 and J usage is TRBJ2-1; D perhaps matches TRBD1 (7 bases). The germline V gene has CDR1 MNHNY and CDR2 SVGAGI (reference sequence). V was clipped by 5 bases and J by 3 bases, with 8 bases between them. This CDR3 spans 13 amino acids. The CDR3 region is CASSQGGYNEQFF. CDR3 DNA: TGTGCCAGCAGTCAGGGGGGCTACAATGAGCAGTTCTTC.

CDR3 region: CASSSNRVEEQFF. CDR3 nucleotides: TGTGCCAGCAGTAGCAACAGGGTTGAGGAGCAGTTCTTC. The V and J genes are TRBV2 and TRBJ2-1, with a tentative D call TRBD1 (6 bases). The germline gives CDR1 SNHLY, CDR2 FYNNEI. The germline V and J ends were trimmed by 5 bases and 10 bases, with 15 bases remaining between them. The CDR3 consists of 13 residues. Full variable domain (remainder filled in from reference TRBV2 and TRBJ2-1): EPEVTQTPSHQVTQMGQEVILRCVPISNHLYFYWYRQILGQKVEFLVSFYNNEISEKSEIFDDQFSVERPDGSNFTLKIRSTKLEDSAMYFCASSSNRVEEQFFGPGTRLTVL.

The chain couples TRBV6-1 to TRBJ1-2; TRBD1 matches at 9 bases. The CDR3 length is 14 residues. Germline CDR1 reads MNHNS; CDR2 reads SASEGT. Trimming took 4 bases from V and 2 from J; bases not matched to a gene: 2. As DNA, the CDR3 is TGTGCCAGCAGTGGCGGACAGGGGAACTATGGCTACACCTTC. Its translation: CASSGGQGNYGYTF.

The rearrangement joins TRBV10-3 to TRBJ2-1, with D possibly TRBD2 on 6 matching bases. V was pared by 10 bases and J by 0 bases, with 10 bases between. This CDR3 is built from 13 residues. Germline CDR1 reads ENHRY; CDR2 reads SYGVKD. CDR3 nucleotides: TGTGCCACCTCTAGCGACTCCTACAATGAGCAGTTCTTC. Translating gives CATSSDSYNEQFF.

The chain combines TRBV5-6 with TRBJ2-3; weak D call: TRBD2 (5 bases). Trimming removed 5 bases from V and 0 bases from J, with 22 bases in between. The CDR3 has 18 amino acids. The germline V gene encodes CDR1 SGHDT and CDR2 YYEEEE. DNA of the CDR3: TGTGCCAGCAGATTAGGAGTGAAACGGGGAGCAAGCACAGATACGCAGTATTTT. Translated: CASRLGVKRGASTDTQYF.

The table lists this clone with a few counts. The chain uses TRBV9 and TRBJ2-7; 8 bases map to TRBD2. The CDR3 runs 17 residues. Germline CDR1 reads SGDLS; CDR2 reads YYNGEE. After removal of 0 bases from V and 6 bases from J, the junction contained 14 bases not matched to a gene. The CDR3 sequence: CASSVGPTSAGSGEQYF. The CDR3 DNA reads TGTGCCAGCAGCGTAGGGCCGACTAGCGCCGGATCGGGCGAGCAGTACTTC.

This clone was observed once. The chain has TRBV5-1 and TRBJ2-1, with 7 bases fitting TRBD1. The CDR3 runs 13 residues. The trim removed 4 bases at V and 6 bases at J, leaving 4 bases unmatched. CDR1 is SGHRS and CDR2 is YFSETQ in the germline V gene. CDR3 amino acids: CASSLGTANEQFF. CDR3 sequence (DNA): TGCGCCAGCAGCCTCGGGACAGCCAATGAGCAGTTCTTC.

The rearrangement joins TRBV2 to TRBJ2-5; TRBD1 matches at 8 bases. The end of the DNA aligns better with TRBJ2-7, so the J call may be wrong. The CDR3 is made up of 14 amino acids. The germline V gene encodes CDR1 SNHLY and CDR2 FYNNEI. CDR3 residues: CASTGQGSSYEQYF. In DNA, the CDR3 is TGTGCCAGCACCGGACAGGGAAGCTCCTACGAGCAGTACTTC.

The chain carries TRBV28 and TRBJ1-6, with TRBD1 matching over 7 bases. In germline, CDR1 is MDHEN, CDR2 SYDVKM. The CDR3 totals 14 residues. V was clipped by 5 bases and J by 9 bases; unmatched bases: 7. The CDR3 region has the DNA TGTGCCAGCAGTGCGACAGGGTACGGTTCACCCCTCCACTTT. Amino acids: CASSATGYGSPLHF.

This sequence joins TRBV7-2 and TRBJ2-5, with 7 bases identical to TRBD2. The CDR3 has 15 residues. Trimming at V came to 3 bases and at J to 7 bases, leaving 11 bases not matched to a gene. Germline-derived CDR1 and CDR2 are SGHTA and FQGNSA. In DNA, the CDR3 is TGTGCCAGCAGCTTGGCCGTGGGAGGGAGGGGGACCCAGTACTTC. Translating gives CASSLAVGGRGTQYF.

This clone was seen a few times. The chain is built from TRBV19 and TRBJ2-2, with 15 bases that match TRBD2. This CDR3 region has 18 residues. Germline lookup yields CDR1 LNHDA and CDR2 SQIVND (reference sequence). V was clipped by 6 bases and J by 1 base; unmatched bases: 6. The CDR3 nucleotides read TGTGCCAGTAGAAAAGGACTAGCGGGAGGGCAGAACACCGGGGAGCTGTTTTTT. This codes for CASRKGLAGGQNTGELFF.

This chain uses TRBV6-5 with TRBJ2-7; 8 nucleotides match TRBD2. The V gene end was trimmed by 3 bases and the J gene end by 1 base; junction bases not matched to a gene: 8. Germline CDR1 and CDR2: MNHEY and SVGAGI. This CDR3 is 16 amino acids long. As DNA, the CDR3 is TGTGCCAGCAGTTATAGGGCTAGCGGGTCTTCCTACGAGCAGTACTTC. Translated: CASSYRASGSSYEQYF.

CDR3 residues: CASSSDPGNEQFF. In DNA form, the CDR3 reads TGTGCCAGCAGCTCGGACCCAGGGAATGAGCAGTTCTTC. The chain has TRBV7-8 and TRBJ2-1; a possible D gene is TRBD1 (5 bases). The V end was cut by 4 bases, the J end by 7 bases, with 11 bases between. The CDR3 is made up of 13 amino acids. Germline V CDR1 and CDR2: SGHVS, FQNEAQ.

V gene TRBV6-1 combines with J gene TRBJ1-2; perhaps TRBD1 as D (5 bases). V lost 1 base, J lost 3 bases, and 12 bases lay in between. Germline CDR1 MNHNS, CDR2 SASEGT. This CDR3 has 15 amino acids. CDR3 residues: CASSEGVGGDYGYTF. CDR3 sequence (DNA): TGTGCCAGCAGTGAAGGGGTCGGGGGTGACTATGGCTACACCTTC.

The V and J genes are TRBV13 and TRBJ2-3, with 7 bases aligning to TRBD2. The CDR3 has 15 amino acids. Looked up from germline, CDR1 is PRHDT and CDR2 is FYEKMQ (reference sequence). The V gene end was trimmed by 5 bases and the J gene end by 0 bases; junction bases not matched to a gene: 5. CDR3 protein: CASSQGLPSTDTQYF. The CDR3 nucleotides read TGTGCCAGCAGCCAGGGACTACCTAGCACAGATACGCAGTATTTT.

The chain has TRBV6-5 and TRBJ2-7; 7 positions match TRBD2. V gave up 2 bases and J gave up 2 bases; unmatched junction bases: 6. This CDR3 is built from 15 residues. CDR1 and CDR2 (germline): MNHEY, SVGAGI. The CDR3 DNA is TGTGCCAGCAGTTACACCGGACTAGAGCCCTACGAGCAGTACTTC. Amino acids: CASSYTGLEPYEQYF.

CDR3 DNA: TGTGCCAGTAGTATAAGCGGGGGAGCCTACGAGCAGTACTTC. Protein product: CASSISGGAYEQYF. The chain couples TRBV19 to TRBJ2-7; the match to TRBD2 covers 8 bases. Germline CDR1 and CDR2: LNHDA and SQIVND (reference sequence). The CDR3 runs to 14 residues. V dropped 2 bases and J dropped 2; count of bases not matched to a gene: 2.

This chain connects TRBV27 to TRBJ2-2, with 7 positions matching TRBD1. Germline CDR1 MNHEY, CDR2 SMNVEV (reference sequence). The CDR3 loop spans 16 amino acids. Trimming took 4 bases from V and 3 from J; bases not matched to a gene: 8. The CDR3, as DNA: TGTGCCAGCAGTTCCACTACAGGGGCGGACACCGGGGAGCTGTTTTTT. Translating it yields CASSSTTGADTGELFF.